Here is one T cell receptor beta chain with its context. The data originate from a study of cytomegalovirus exposure and HLA in healthy donors. The PCR used 60 Vbeta and 13 Jbeta primers. Some clones are missing from TCRdb's copy, which holds only in-frame ones; the method was immunoSEQ multiplex PCR. The table has 120,000 or so clones, about 83% seen once. The germline V and J ends were trimmed by 4 bases and 3 bases, with 7 bases remaining between them. The V gene's germline CDR1 is GTSNPN and CDR2 SVGIG (reference sequence). The CDR3 is made up of 12 amino acids. What was sequenced was PBMCs. The rearrangement joins TRBV30 to TRBJ1-5; D is ambiguous. This receptor was identified in a man younger than 45 in good health and CMV-seronegative. Here the CDR3 DNA reads TGTGCCTGGACAGTTAACAATCAGCCCCAGCATTTT. This translates into CAWTVNNQPQHF. The complete variable domain, with remaining parts taken from reference TRBV30 and TRBJ1-5, reads SQTIHQWPATLVQPVGSPLSLECTVEGTSNPNLYWYRQAAGRGLQLLFYSVGIGQISSEVPQNLSASRPQDRQFILSSKKLLLSDSGFYLCAWTVNNQPQHFGDGTRLSIL.